The clone carrying this TCR beta chain turned up a few times. The sample comes from a study of T cells after yellow fever vaccination. The CDR3 is made up of 15 amino acids. J lost 6 bases, V lost 4 bases, and 8 bases had no gene match. Looked up from germline, CDR1 is SGHRS and CDR2 is YFSETQ. MiXCR, run by TCRdb on the 5' RACE reads, gives a single entry per CDR3 protein. The sample gives some 170,000 distinct CDR3 sequences, over 7% of which show up once; roughly a third is in the top ten. This TCR was sampled from a man in his late teens or twenties who received the YFV17D yellow fever vaccine. This specimen was CD8+ T cells sorted from PBMCs, taken 45 days after the yellow fever booster vaccination. This rearrangement joins TRBV5-1 to TRBJ1-3, with TRBD1 identical over 9 bases. The CDR3 DNA follows: TGCGCCAGCAGCCGGGGACAGGGTTCGGAAAACACCATATATTTT. Translating it yields CASSRGQGSENTIYF.